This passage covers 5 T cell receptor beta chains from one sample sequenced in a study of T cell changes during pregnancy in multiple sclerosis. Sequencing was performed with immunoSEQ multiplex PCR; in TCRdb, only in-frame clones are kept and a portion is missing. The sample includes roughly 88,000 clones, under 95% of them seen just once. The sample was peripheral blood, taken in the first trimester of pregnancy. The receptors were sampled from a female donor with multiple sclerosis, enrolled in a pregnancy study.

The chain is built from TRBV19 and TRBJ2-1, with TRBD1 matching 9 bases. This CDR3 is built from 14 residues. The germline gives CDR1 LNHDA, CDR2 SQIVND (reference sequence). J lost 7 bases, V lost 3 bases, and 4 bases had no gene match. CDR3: CASSIGTGMNEQFF. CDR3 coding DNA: TGTGCCAGTAGTATTGGGACAGGGATGAATGAGCAGTTCTTC.

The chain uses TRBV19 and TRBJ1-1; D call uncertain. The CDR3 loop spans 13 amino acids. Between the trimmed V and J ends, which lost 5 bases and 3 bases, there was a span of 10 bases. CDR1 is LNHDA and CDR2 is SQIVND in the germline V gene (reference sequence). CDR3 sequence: CASSHREHTEAFF. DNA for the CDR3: TGTGCCAGTAGTCATCGAGAGCACACTGAAGCTTTCTTT.

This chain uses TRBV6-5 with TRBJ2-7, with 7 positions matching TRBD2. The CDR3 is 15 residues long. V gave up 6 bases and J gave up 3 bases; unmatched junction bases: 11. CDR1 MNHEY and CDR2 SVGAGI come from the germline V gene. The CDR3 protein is CASSQGAGGIYEQYF. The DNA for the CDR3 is TGTGCCAGCAGCCAGGGTGCCGGGGGGATCTACGAGCAGTACTTC.

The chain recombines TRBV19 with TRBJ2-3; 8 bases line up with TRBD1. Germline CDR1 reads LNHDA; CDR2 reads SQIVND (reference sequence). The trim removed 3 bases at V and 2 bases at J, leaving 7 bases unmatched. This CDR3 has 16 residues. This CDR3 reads CASSMRTGRITDTQYF. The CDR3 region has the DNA TGTGCCAGTAGTATGCGGACAGGGAGGATCACAGATACGCAGTATTTT.

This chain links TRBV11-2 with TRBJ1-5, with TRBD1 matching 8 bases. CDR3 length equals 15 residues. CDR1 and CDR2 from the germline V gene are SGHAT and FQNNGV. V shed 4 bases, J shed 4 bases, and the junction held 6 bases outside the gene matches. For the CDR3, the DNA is TGTGCCAGCAGCTCCAACAGGGGGAATAATCAGCCCCAGCATTTT. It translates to CASSSNRGNNQPQHF.